This T cell receptor beta chain stems from a study of cytomegalovirus exposure and HLA in healthy donors. Study observations and caveats: Later analysis placed DRB1 highest and HLA-C lowest in TCR association rates, which differed by HLA locus.

The PCR made use of 60 Vbeta and 13 Jbeta primers. Sequenced by immunoSEQ multiplex PCR; TCRdb stores in-frame clones only, minus some. The table lists 70,000 or so clones, more than 75% of them singletons. In regard to this clone: Its antigen is currently unknown.

The TCR originated in a man aged 18 to 30 in good health and CMV-seronegative. The sample was PBMCs.

CDR3 nucleotide sequence: TGTGCCAGCAGCTTAGATACAGGGGGAGTGACCACTGAAGCTTTCTTT. Residues: CASSLDTGGVTTEAFF. This chain connects TRBV7-8 to TRBJ1-1, with 8 positions matching TRBD1. Germline CDR1 SGHVS, CDR2 FQNEAQ. Trimming cost V 1 base and J 4 bases; bases outside gene matches: 8. The CDR3 covers 16 residues.